Here is one T cell receptor beta chain with its context. Its antigen is not identified. This same CDR3 is encoded by further DNA sequences in the sample. This sample is drawn from a study of OX40 agonist ivuxolimab in advanced cancers. Findings and limits, study-wide: The CD4+ and CD8+ T cells in the blood had expanded clonally by week 6 at 0.1 to 3.0 mg/kg.

With 6 bases clipped from V and 3 bases from J, the junction kept 7 bases outside the gene matches. Germline-derived CDR1 and CDR2 are LNHDA and SQIVND (reference sequence). This CDR3 contains 14 residues. Prior autoimmune disease or systemic immunosuppression barred patients. The protocol was immunoSEQ multiplex PCR, while the TCRdb copy is restricted to in-frame clones and leaves out a portion. The sample consists of about 20,000 clones, 86% of them appearing once. The sample in question was CD4+ or CD8+ T cells sorted from blood, obtained in a trial of the OX40 agonist ivuxolimab. This rearrangement joins TRBV19 to TRBJ1-1, with 7 positions matching TRBD1. The sequence came from an adult with an advanced solid tumor such as melanoma, head and neck, liver or kidney cancer. The CDR3 loop is CASRRQGTDTEAFF. CDR3 DNA: TGTGCCAGTAGAAGACAGGGTACGGACACTGAAGCTTTCTTT.